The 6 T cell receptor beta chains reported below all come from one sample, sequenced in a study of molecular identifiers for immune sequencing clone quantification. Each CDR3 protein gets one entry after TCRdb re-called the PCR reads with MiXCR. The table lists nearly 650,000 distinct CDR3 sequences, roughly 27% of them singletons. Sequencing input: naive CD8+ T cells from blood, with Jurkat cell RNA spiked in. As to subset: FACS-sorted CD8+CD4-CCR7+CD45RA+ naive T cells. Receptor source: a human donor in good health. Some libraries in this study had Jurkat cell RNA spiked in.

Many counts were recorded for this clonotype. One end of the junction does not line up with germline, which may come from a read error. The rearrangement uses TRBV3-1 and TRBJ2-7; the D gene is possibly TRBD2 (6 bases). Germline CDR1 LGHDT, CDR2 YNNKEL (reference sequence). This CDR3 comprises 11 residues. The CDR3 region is CASYWAGLFTF. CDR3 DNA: TGTGCCAGCTATTGGGCGGGGCTCTTCACCTTC.

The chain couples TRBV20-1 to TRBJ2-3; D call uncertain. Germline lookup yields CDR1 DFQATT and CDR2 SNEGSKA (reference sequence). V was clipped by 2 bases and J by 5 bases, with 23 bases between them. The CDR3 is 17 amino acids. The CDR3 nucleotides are TGCAGTGCTAGAAATCTTGGGGAACGTCCAAGTTTAGATACGCAGTATTTT. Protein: CSARNLGERPSLDTQYF.

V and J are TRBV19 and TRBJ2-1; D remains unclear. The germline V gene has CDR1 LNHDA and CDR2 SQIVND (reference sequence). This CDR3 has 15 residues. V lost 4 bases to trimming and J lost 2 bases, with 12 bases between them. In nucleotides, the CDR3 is TGTGCCAGTAGTACTAACCACCCACCCTACAATGAGCAGTTCTTC. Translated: CASSTNHPPYNEQFF. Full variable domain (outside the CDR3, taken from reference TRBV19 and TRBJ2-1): DGGITQSPKYLFRKEGQNVTLSCEQNLNHDAMYWYRQDPGQGLRLIYYSQIVNDFQKGDIAEGYSVSREKKESFPLTVTSAQKNPTAFYLCASSTNHPPYNEQFFGPGTRLTVL.

The CDR3 nucleotides read TGTGCCAGCAGTTTACGAGGAGATGATACGCAGTATTTT. Translating gives CASSLRGDDTQYF. V gene TRBV12-3 or TRBV12-4 combines with J gene TRBJ2-3; no clear D gene. Trimming took off 2 bases at V and 6 bases at J, with 9 bases between the two ends. The CDR3 runs 13 residues.

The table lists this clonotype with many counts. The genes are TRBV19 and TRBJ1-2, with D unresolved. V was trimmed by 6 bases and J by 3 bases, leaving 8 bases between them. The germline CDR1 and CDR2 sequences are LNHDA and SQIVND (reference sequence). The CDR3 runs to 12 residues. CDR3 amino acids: CASRMEDYGYTF. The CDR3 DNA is TGTGCCAGTAGGATGGAGGACTATGGCTACACCTTC.

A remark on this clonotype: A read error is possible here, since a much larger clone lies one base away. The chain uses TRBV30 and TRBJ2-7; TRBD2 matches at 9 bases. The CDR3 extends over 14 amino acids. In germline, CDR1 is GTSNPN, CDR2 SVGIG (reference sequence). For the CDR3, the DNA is TGTGGCTGGATAGAGCGGGAGGCCCCTTGGAAGCAGTACTTC. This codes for CGWIEREAPWKQYF.